This T cell receptor (beta chain) is from a study of neurological immune-mediated disorders. Points from the study as a whole: Across subjects, expanded clones had no CDR3 amino acid sequences in common, pointing to private repertoires in all groups.

By 5'RACE with 10-nucleotide random UMIs, the cDNA was made. One entry per CDR3 protein, called by TCRdb with MiXCR from the 5' RACE reads. The table has some 77,000 distinct CDR3 sequences, about an eighth seen once. V dropped 6 bases and J dropped 8 bases, with 16 bases sitting between them. The CDR3 extends over 14 amino acids. The germline V gene has CDR1 LNHNV and CDR2 YYDKDF (reference sequence). This clonotype has at least ten counts. What it binds is not known. Time point meaning: longitudinal time-point 1 (baseline). Source material was 2 million unsorted PBMCs, stored at -80 °C in RNAlater. The receptor comes from a female donor with HTLV-1-associated myelopathy (HAM/TSP). The sequenced sample was PBMCs. The rearrangement joins TRBV15 to TRBJ1-4, with D unresolved. In DNA, the CDR3 is TGTGCCACCAGTCCCCGTGCCCCAGGCGAAAAACTGTTTTTT. It specifies CATSPRAPGEKLFF.